This TCR beta chain comes out of a study of cytomegalovirus exposure and HLA in healthy donors. Study-wide points: According to the study, roughly 160 TCR beta chains were cytomegalovirus-associated.

Only in-frame clones appear in the TCRdb table, and some are missing; sequencing was by immunoSEQ multiplex PCR. The data contain a few hundred thousand clones, roughly 90% of them singletons. The donors were members of the validation cohort comprising some 120 subjects, separate from the roughly 680-subject first cohort. This clone appeared a few times. Its antigen is still unknown. The CDR3 has 16 amino acids. Trimming removed 0 bases from V and 11 bases from J; junction bases left unmatched: 10. In germline, CDR1 is SGHTS, CDR2 YDEGEE. The specimen was PBMCs. This sequence originates from a woman aged 18-29 years in good health and CMV-seronegative. V and J are TRBV5-8 and TRBJ1-6; 8 bases align to TRBD1. This chain's CDR3 is CASSLAGTGAGAPLHF. The CDR3 DNA is TGTGCCAGCAGCTTGGCCGGGACAGGCGCGGGGGCACCCCTCCACTTT.